Following are 3 T cell receptor beta chains from one sample sequenced in a study of blood T cell repertoires in COVID-19. Only in-frame clones appear in the TCRdb table, and some are missing; sequencing was by immunoSEQ multiplex PCR. The sample shows 40,000 to 45,000 clones, 80% to 90% of them seen only once. Sequencing used peripheral blood. These receptors all come from a middle-aged man with COVID-19, enrolled during active disease.

This sequence joins TRBV27 and TRBJ2-7, with D perhaps matching TRBD2 (5 bases). V was trimmed by 2 bases and J by 1 base, leaving 6 bases between them. The CDR3 totals 13 residues. Germline assignment: CDR1 MNHEY and CDR2 SMNVEV (reference sequence). The CDR3 loop is CASSLGGSYEQYF. In nucleotides, the CDR3 is TGTGCCAGCAGTTTAGGCGGGTCCTACGAGCAGTACTTC.

V usage is TRBV18 and J usage is TRBJ2-6; D not resolved. The CDR3 has 14 amino acids. Trimming took 4 bases from V and 2 from J, leaving 6 bases between them. Germline V CDR1 and CDR2: KGHSH, LQKENI. CDR3 in DNA: TGTGCCAGCTCACTAGAGGCTGGGGCCAACGTCCTGACTTTC. Encoded protein: CASSLEAGANVLTF.

This chain links TRBV24-1 with TRBJ1-5; 9 bases are a match to TRBD1. The germline gives CDR1 KGHDR, CDR2 SFDVKD. The CDR3 is 14 residues long. J was trimmed by 0 bases and V by 9 bases; bases with no gene match: 2. CDR3 region: CATGTGNSNQPQHF. The CDR3 nucleotides read TGTGCCACCGGGACAGGGAATAGCAATCAGCCCCAGCATTTT.